The 16 T cell receptor beta chains below come from one sample, sequenced in a study of CD8 T cells in Susac syndrome. The RNA input was about 0.5 to 1 ug, and it was reverse transcribed with random hexamers. One entry per CDR3 protein, called by TCRdb with MiXCR from the immunoSEQ multiplex PCR reads. The table lists roughly 130,000 distinct CDR3 sequences, roughly 95% of them singletons. Sample: CD4+ T cells from PBMCs. These receptors were collected from a human donor with multiple sclerosis.

This sequence joins TRBV28 and TRBJ2-6, with D possibly matching TRBD1 (5 bases). V was cut by 3 bases and J by 0 bases, with 6 bases left in between. CDR1 and CDR2 (germline): MDHEN, SYDVKM. The CDR3 loop spans 15 amino acids. CDR3 coding DNA: TGTGCCAGCAGTTTGCAGGGCTCTGGGGCCAACGTCCTGACTTTC. Translating gives CASSLQGSGANVLTF.

V is TRBV19 and J is TRBJ1-5; 9 nucleotides line up with TRBD1. Germline CDR1 and CDR2: LNHDA and SQIVND (reference sequence). The J segment lost 3 bases and the V segment lost 5 bases, leaving 11 bases of the junction unmatched. This CDR3 has 17 amino acids. This CDR3 reads CASSPSTGGIVNQPQHF. In nucleotides, the CDR3 is TGTGCCAGTAGTCCATCGACAGGGGGAATCGTCAATCAGCCCCAGCATTTT.

The V gene is TRBV29-1, the J gene TRBJ2-2; D gene uncertain. The CDR3 totals 11 residues. Germline lookup yields CDR1 SQVTM and CDR2 ANQGSEA. V lost 6 bases and J lost 7, with 9 bases in between. The CDR3 DNA reads as TGCAGCGTGCTCTATGGCGGGGAGCTGTTTTTT. Translation: CSVLYGGELFF.

The chain carries TRBV5-4 and TRBJ2-5, with TRBD1 identical over 7 bases. The CDR3 contains 13 residues. Germline V gene sequence: CDR1 SGHNT, CDR2 YYREEE (reference sequence). Trimming cost V 3 bases and J 4 bases; bases outside gene matches: 3. CDR3 in DNA: TGTGCCAGCAGCTCCGGGGACAGAGAGACCCAGTACTTC. Translation: CASSSGDRETQYF.

V gene TRBV18 combines with J gene TRBJ2-5, with 11 bases aligning to TRBD2. Germline CDR1 and CDR2: KGHSH and LQKENI. The V segment lost 2 bases and the J segment 4 bases; nucleotides outside the gene matches: 0. The CDR3 has 14 amino acids. CDR3 nucleotide sequence: TGTGCCAGCTCACCAGGACTAGCGGGAGAGACCCAGTACTTC. Translation gives CASSPGLAGETQYF.

This clonotype is a singleton in its sample. The chain has TRBV20-1 and TRBJ2-1; D might be TRBD2 (5 bases). The germline CDR1 and CDR2 sequences are DFQATT and SNEGSKA (reference sequence). This CDR3 has 15 residues. V lost 0 bases and J lost 7, with 16 bases in between. The CDR3 sequence is CSARDHQRRGNEQFF. CDR3 coding DNA: TGCAGTGCTAGAGATCATCAGCGGCGAGGGAATGAGCAGTTCTTC.

The J gene is TRBJ2-7, the V gene TRBV27; 10 bases are shared with TRBD1. Germline trimming cut 5 bases from V and 2 bases from J; bases unmatched to any gene: 6. Germline V gives CDR1 MNHEY, CDR2 SMNVEV (reference sequence). The CDR3 runs 15 residues. The CDR3: CASSPRDRGPYEQYF. CDR3 nucleotides: TGTGCCAGCAGTCCTCGGGACAGGGGACCCTACGAGCAGTACTTC.

This clonotype appeared once. Written as DNA, the CDR3 is TGCAGTGCTCAGAGAGGCGGGGATACGCAGTATTTT. Translated, it gives CSAQRGGDTQYF. The chain joins TRBV20-1 to TRBJ2-3; D may be TRBD2 (5 bases). Trimming cost V 5 bases and J 6 bases, with 12 bases left between them. CDR3 length equals 12 residues. Germline V gives CDR1 DFQATT, CDR2 SNEGSKA (reference sequence).

V is TRBV20-1 and J is TRBJ1-3, with a possible D match to TRBD1 (5 bases). The CDR3 is made up of 16 amino acids. Per the germline V gene, CDR1 is DFQATT and CDR2 is SNEGSKA (reference sequence). V shed 5 bases and J shed 0 bases, with 17 bases lying between them. CDR3 in amino acids: CSAPTFQGDSGNTIYF. The DNA of the CDR3 is TGCAGTGCTCCCACATTCCAGGGAGACTCTGGAAACACCATATATTTT.

The genes are TRBV20-1 and TRBJ1-5, with no clear D. The germline V gene has CDR1 DFQATT and CDR2 SNEGSKA (reference sequence). Trimming left V 3 bases short and J 0 bases short, with 9 bases between. The CDR3 totals 14 residues. CDR3 DNA: TGCAGTGCTAGTGCGGGTTATAGCAATCAGCCCCAGCATTTT. It yields the protein CSASAGYSNQPQHF.

The chain combines TRBV24-1 with TRBJ2-1; D could derive from TRBD1 or TRBD2 (5 bases each). V gave up 4 bases and J gave up 2 bases, with 11 bases separating them. The CDR3 contains 15 residues. CDR1 is KGHDR, CDR2 SFDVKD, per germline. CDR3 in amino acids: CATSDPGRTYNEQFF. In DNA, the CDR3 is TGTGCCACCAGTGACCCGGGACGAACCTACAATGAGCAGTTCTTC.

This clonotype came up once. The chain links TRBV12-3 or TRBV12-4 to TRBJ1-4; 11 bases are a match to TRBD1. The CDR3 extends over 16 amino acids. The V and J ends lost 6 bases and 7 bases, in that order; junction bases with no gene match: 10. The CDR3 loop is CASSHLGTGGSEKLFF. Written as DNA, the CDR3 is TGTGCCAGCAGCCACTTGGGGACAGGGGGGAGTGAAAAACTGTTTTTT.

The V call is TRBV27, the J call TRBJ1-2; no clear D. V lost 3 bases and J lost 4, with 9 bases in between. The CDR3 loop spans 13 amino acids. From germline, CDR1 is MNHEY and CDR2 SMNVEV (reference sequence). The CDR3 sequence: CASSLNSFYGYTF. In DNA, the CDR3 is TGTGCCAGCAGTTTGAACAGTTTCTATGGCTACACCTTC.

The rearrangement joins TRBV20-1 to TRBJ2-1, with 10 nucleotides matching TRBD2. The J segment lost 5 bases and the V segment lost 3 bases, leaving 1 base of the junction unmatched. Germline V gives CDR1 DFQATT, CDR2 SNEGSKA (reference sequence). CDR3 length: 13 residues. CDR3 in DNA: TGCAGTGCTAGGCTAGCGGGAGACAATGAGCAGTTCTTC. Translation gives CSARLAGDNEQFF.

The V call is TRBV28, the J call TRBJ1-2, with 12 bases that match TRBD1. CDR1 is MDHEN, CDR2 SYDVKM, per germline. The CDR3 consists of 13 residues. Germline trimming cut 4 bases from V and 8 bases from J; bases unmatched to any gene: 2. The CDR3: CASSSGTGGGYTF. The CDR3 DNA is TGTGCCAGCAGTTCCGGGACAGGGGGCGGCTACACCTTC.

Comment on this clonotype: One end of the junction varies from germline; a read error may be responsible. The chain carries TRBV28 and TRBJ2-1; 10 nucleotides match TRBD2. Germline-derived CDR1 and CDR2 are MDHEN and SYDVKM. This CDR3 has 12 amino acids. CDR3 in amino acids: CASRNTLAGGVF. CDR3 bases: TGTGCCAGCAGAAACACGTTAGCGGGAGGAGTCTTC.